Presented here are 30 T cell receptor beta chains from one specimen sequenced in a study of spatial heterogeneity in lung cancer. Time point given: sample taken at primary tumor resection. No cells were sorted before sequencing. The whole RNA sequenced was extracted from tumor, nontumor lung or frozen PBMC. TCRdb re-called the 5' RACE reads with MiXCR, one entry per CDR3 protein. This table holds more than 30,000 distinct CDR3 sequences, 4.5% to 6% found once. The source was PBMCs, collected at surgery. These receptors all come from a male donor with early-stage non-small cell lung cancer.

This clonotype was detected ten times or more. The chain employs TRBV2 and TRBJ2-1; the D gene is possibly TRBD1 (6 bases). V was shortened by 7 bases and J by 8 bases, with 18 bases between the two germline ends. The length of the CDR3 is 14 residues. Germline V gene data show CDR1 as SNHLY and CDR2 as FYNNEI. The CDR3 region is CASKGLTGPYEQFF. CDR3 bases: TGTGCCAGCAAAGGGTTAACAGGGCCCTATGAGCAGTTCTTC.

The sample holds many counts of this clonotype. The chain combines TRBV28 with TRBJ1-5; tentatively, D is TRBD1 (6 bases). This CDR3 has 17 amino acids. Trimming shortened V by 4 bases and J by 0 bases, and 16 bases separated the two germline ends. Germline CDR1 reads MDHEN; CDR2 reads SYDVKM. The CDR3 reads CASSSLGTLYSNQPQHF. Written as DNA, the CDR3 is TGTGCCAGCAGTTCCTTGGGGACACTCTATAGCAATCAGCCCCAGCATTTT.

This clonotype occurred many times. The CDR3 DNA follows: TGTGCCTGGAGTTGGGGACCTAATGAAAAACTGTTTTTT. It yields the protein CAWSWGPNEKLFF. The chain couples TRBV30 to TRBJ1-4; D perhaps matches TRBD1 (5 bases). This CDR3 has 13 amino acids. The ends were cut back, 2 bases at V and 3 bases at J, with 7 bases in the middle. From germline, CDR1 is GTSNPN and CDR2 SVGIG (reference sequence).

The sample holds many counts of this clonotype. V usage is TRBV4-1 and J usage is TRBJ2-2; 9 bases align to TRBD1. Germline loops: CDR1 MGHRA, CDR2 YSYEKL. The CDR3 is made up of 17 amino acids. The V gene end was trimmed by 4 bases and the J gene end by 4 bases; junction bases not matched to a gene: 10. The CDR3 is CASSPPWTGVGTGELFF. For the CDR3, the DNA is TGCGCCAGCAGCCCGCCGTGGACAGGGGTTGGCACCGGGGAGCTGTTTTTT.

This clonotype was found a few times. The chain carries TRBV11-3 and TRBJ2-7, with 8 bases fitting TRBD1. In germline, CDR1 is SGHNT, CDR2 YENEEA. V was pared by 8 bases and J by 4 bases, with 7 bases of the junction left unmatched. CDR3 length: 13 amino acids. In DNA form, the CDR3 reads TGTGCCAGCCGGACAGGGTCCATTTACGAGCAGTACTTC. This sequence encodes CASRTGSIYEQYF. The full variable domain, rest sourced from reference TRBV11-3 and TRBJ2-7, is EAGVVQSPRYKIIEKKQPVAFWCNPISGHNTLYWYLQNLGQGPELLIRYENEEAVDDSQLPKDRFSAERLKGVDSTLKIQPAELGDSAVYLCASRTGSIYEQYFGPGTRLTVT.

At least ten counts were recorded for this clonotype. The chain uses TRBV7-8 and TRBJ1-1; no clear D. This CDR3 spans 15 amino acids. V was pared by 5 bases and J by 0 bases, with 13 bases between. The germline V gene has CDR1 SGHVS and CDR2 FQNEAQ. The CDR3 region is CASSNQDGLNTEAFF. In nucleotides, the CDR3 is TGTGCCAGCAGCAACCAGGACGGTTTGAACACTGAAGCTTTCTTT.

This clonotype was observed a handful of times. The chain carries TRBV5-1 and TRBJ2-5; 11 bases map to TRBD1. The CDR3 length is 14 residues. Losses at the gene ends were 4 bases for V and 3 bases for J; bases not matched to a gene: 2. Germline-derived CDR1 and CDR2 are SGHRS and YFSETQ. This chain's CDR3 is CASSMGQGEETQYF. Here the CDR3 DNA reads TGCGCCAGCAGCATGGGACAGGGGGAAGAGACCCAGTACTTC.

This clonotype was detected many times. The CDR3 region has the DNA TGTGCCAGCAGTCCGACAGGGATCTTCCTCCCATCCTACGAGCAGTACTTC. This translates into CASSPTGIFLPSYEQYF. The chain carries TRBV6-2 or TRBV6-3 and TRBJ2-7, with 7 bases identical to TRBD1. After removal of 5 bases from V and 1 base from J, the junction contained 14 bases not matched to a gene. The CDR3 consists of 17 residues. Germline assignment: CDR1 MNHEY and CDR2 SVGEGT.

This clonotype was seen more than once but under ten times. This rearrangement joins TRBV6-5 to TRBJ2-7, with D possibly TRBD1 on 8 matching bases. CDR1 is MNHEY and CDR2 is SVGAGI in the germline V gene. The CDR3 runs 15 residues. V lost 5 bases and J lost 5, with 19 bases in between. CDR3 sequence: CASSTGGQGSHEQYF. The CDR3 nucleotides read TGTGCCAGCAGTACGGGAGGACAGGGAAGCCACGAGCAGTACTTC.

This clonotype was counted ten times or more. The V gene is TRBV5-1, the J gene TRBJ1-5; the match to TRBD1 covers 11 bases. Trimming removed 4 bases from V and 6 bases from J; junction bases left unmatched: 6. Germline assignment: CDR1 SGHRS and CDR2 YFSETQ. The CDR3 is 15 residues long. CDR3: CASSMGQGDSQPQHF. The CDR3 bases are TGCGCCAGCAGCATGGGACAGGGGGATTCTCAGCCCCAGCATTTT.

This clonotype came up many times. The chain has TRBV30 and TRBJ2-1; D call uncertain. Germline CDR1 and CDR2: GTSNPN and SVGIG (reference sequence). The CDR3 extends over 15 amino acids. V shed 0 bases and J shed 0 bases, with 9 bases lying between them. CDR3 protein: CAWSVTVASYNEQFF. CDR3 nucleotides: TGTGCCTGGAGTGTAACAGTAGCCTCCTACAATGAGCAGTTCTTC.

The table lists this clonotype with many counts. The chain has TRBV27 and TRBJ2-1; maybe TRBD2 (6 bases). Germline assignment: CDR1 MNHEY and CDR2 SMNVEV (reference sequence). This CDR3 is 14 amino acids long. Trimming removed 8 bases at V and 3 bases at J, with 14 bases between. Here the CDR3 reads CASSFFGGYNEQFF. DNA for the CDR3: TGTGCCAGCTCTTTTTTCGGGGGCTACAATGAGCAGTTCTTC.

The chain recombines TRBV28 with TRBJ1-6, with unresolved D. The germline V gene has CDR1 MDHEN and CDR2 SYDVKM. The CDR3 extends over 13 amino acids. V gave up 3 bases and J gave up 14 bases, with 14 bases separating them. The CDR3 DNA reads TGTGCCAGCAGTTTTTCGGCCACTCCCTCCCTCCACTTT. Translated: CASSFSATPSLHF.

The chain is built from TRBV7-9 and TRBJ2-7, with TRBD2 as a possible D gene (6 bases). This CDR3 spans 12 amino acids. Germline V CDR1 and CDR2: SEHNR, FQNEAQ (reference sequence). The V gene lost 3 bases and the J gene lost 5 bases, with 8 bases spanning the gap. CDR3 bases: TGTGCCAGCAGCTTCGGGAGAGACGAGCAGTACTTC. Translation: CASSFGRDEQYF.

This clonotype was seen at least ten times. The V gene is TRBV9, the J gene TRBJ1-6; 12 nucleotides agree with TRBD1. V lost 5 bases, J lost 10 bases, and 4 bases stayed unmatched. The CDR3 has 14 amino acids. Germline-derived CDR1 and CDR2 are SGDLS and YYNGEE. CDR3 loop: CASSRDRGPSPLHF. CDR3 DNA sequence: TGTGCCAGCAGTCGGGACAGGGGGCCATCACCCCTCCACTTT.

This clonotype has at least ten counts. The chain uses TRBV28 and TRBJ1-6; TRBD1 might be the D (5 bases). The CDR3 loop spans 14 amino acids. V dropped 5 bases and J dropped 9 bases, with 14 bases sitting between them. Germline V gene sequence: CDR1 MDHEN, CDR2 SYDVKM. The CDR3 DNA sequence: TGTGCCAGCAGTATCAACAGGCGGGGTTCACCCCTCCACTTT. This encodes CASSINRRGSPLHF.

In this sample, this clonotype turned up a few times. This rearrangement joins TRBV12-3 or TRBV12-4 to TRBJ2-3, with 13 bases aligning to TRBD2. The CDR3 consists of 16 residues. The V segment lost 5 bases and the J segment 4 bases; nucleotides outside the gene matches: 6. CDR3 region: CASSPRLAGGSDTQYF. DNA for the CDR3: TGTGCCAGCAGTCCGAGACTAGCGGGGGGTTCAGATACGCAGTATTTT.

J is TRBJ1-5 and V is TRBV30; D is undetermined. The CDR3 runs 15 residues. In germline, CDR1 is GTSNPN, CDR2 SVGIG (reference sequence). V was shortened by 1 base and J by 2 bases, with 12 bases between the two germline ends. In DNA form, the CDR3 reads TGTGCCTGGAGTGGAATGGTAACCCGCAATCAGCCCCAGCATTTT. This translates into CAWSGMVTRNQPQHF.

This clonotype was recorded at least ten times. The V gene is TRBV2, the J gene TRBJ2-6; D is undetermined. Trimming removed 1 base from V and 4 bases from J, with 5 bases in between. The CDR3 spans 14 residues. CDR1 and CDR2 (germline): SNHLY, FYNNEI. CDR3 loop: CASSEVRGANVLTF. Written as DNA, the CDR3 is TGTGCCAGCAGTGAAGTCCGGGGGGCCAACGTCCTGACTTTC.

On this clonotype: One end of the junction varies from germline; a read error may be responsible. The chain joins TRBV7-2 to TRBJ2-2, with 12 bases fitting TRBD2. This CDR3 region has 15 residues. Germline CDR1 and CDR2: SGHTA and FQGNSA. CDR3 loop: CASSLAGGSTGELFF. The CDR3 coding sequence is TGTGCCAGCAGCCTAGCGGGGGGGTCCACCGGGGAGCTGTTTTTT.

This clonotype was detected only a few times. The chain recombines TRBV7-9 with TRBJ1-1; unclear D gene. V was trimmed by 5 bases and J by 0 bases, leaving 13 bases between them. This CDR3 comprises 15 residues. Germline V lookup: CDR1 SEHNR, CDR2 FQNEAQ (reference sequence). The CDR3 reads CASSPTGSMNTEAFF. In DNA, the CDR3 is TGTGCCAGCAGCCCCACTGGGAGTATGAACACTGAAGCTTTCTTT. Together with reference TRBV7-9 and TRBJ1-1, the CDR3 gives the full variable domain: DTGVSQNPRHKITKRGQNVTFRCDPISEHNRLYWYRQTLGQGPEFLTYFQNEAQLEKSRLLSDRFSAERPKGSFSTLEIQRTEQGDSAMYLCASSPTGSMNTEAFFGQGTRLTVV.

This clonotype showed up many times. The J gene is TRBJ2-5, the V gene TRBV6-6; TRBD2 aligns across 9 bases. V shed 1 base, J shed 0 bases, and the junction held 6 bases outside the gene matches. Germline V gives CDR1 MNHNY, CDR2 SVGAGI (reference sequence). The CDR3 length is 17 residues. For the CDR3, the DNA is TGTGCCAGCAGTTACTACGGGACTAGCTGGGACCAAGAGACCCAGTACTTC. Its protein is CASSYYGTSWDQETQYF.

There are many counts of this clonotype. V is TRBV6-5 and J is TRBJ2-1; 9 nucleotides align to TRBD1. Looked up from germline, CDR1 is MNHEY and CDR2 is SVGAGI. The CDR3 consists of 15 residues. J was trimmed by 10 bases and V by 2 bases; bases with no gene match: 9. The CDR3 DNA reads TGTGCCAGCAGTTACGGGACAGGGAGTCTGTTCGAGCAGTTCTTC. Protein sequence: CASSYGTGSLFEQFF.

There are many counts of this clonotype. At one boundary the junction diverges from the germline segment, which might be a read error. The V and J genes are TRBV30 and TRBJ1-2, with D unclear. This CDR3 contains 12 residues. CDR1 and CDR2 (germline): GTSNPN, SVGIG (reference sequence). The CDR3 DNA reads TGTGCCTGGAGTGACCCGGTTGATTCATCGGCCTTC. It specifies CAWSDPVDSSAF. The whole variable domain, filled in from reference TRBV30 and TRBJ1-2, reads SQTIHQWPATLVQPVGSPLSLECTVEGTSNPNLYWYRQAAGRGLQLLFYSVGIGQISSEVPQNLSASRPQDRQFILSSKKLLLSDSGFYLCAWSDPVDSSAFGSGTRLTVV.

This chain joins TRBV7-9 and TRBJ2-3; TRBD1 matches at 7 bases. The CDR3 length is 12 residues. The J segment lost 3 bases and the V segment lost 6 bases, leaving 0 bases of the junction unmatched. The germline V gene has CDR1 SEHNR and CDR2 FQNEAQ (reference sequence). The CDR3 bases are TGTGCCAGCAGGGGACAGACAGATACGCAGTATTTT. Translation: CASRGQTDTQYF.

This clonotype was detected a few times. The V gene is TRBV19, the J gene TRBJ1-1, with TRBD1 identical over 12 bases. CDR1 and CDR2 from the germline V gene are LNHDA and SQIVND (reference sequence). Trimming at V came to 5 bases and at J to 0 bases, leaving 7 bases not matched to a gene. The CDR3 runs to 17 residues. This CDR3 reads CASSLGTGGPMNTEAFF. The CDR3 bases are TGTGCCAGTAGTCTCGGGACAGGGGGCCCTATGAACACTGAAGCTTTCTTT.

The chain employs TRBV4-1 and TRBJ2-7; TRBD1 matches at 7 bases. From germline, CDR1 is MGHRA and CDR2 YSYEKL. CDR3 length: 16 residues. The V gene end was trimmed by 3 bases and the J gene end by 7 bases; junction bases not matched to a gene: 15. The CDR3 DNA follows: TGCGCCAGCAGCCAGTTTACAGGGGTCCCCGTGGAGGAGCAGTACTTC. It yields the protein CASSQFTGVPVEEQYF.

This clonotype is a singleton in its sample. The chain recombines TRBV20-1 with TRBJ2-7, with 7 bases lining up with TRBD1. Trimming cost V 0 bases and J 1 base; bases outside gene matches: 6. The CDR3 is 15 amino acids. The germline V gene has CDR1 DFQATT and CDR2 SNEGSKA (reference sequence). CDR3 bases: TGCAGTGCTAGAGAGTGGACAGGTGGTTCCTACGAGCAGTACTTC. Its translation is CSAREWTGGSYEQYF.

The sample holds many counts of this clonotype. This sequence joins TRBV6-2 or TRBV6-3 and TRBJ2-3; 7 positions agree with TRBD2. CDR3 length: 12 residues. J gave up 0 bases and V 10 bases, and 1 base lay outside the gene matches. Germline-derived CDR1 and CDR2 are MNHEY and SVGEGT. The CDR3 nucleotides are TGTGCCACACTAGCGAGCACAGATACGCAGTATTTT. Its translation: CATLASTDTQYF.

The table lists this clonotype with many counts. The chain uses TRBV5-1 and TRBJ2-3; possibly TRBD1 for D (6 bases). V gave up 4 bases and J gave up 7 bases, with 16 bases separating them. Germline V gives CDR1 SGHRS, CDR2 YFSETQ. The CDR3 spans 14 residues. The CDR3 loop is CASSPQGSGNTQYF. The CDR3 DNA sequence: TGCGCCAGCAGCCCCCAGGGGTCGGGAAATACGCAGTATTTT.